This T cell receptor (beta chain) was documented in a study of human T cells and chemical hapten exposure (dated by TCRdb to 2020 to 2022). About the study as a whole: For sensitization, 2% DPC in acetone was applied to a 2 cm by 2 cm area of upper inner arm skin. Patients additionally received weekly therapeutic DPC doses to the scalp throughout the roughly 25-week study period. Patch testing was done on the upper back using Finn chambers containing 0.01% DPC, and results were scored after 6 days according to International Contact Dermatitis Research Group standards. The mostly female patient cohort included alopecia areata with under or over 50% scalp involvement, alopecia totalis and alopecia universalis. The libraries were sequenced as a pool, and the TCR yield per sample differed mostly because of small variations in library volumes within the pool. Peripheral blood TCR repertoire changes were tracked in vivo in alopecia patients during primary and secondary sensitization to the hapten diphenylcyclopropenone (DPC). Patient blood was sampled pre-sensitization (week 0) and at 2, 6 and about 24 weeks after DPC sensitization. Nearly 30 alopecia patients gave blood for TCR sequencing at one to four time points (pre-sensitization, 2, 6 and 24 weeks). Overall study results and their limits: The number of TCRs above 1 in 1000 frequency did not change with DPC sensitization; there was no evidence of global repertoire structure alterations. Patch test score was positively correlated with the number of PT1 expanded TCRs, with significance at thresholds 8, 16 and 32 but not at 4. Repeated subsampling changed both the strength of the expansion versus patch-test correlation and the threshold at which the correlation became significant. All patients had alopecia, a presumed autoimmune disease, so their immune response might differ from that of healthy individuals. Expanded TCRs formed significantly more large CDR3 similarity clusters than pre-sensitization or healthy control sets, consistent with antigen-driven responses.

The method was RACE. TCRdb lists the instrument as NextSeq 500. During library preparation, unique molecular identifiers were attached to individual cDNA molecules so that TCRs could be counted in a quantitative, reproducible way. Each blood RNA sample was used to sequence both TCR alpha and TCR beta chains. The study's processing was this. A median of about 89,000 TCRs per sample was observed, with a range of about 20,000 to 750,000. V, J and CDR3 annotation of the TCR reads was carried out using the Decombinator software suite. Every sample was subsampled to the same number of TCRs (28,000) for the PS versus PT1 abundance plots. Expanded TCRs were defined as absent before sensitization and observed at least eight times at the 2-week time point. Starting from the raw public reads, TCRdb applied fastp trimming at Q25, assembled clones with MiXCR and retained in-frame beta chains. Every distinct CDR3 protein forms one entry, paired with its most common genes and DNA. These V and J calls rely on TCRdb rather than the paper's analysis. Present in this sample are around 70,000 distinct CDR3 sequences, around 10% of which were seen just once. Roughly 1.3% of the sample comes from the top ten.

The sample's time point, from its label and the paper: patch test 3, about 24 weeks after DPC sensitization. The treatment or condition label here, explained by the study, means: therapeutic diphenylcyclopropenone sensitization with weekly scalp DPC. Blood at each patch-test visit was drawn before the patch test was applied. To be eligible, patients had to be aged 18 to 70, diagnosed with alopecia and judged suitable for DPC therapy, while pregnant patients were excluded. Total RNA was isolated from unfractionated whole blood collected in Tempus Blood RNA tubes. This clonotype was seen at least ten times. The antigen this receptor binds is unknown. The sample holds no much larger clone one base away, and base qualities are not on file. The CDR3 runs 16 amino acids, cysteine and phenylalanine included. Kept here is only the CDR3 DNA, which spans 48 bases and is read in frame from base 1. The germline V gene yields SGHNT for CDR1 and YENEEA for CDR2. Trimming removed 1 base from V and 1 base from J, leaving 13 bases between the germline ends.

Recombination connected TRBV11-3 to TRBJ1-1; no D gene can be assigned with confidence. The sequence was obtained from a woman in her 50s with alopecia areata. Some clones in this sample may be carry-over from other donors' samples. The source material was whole blood, sampled in connection with sensitization to the hapten diphenylcyclopropenone (DPC). At the DNA level, the sequence is TGTGCCAGCAGCTTAGGGTGGCGGGGTAAGAACACTGAAGCTTTCTTT. It is translated as CASSLGWRGKNTEAFF.